A selection of T cell receptor beta chains follows, all from one sample in a study of blood T cell repertoires in COVID-19. The data were produced by immunoSEQ multiplex PCR, yet TCRdb's version contains in-frame clones alone and is incomplete. The data show fewer than 250,000 clones, roughly 89% seen once. The sequenced sample consisted of PBMCs or T cells enriched from blood (not recorded which). These receptors were collected from a woman aged 25 to 39 who had been exposed to COVID-19. CDR3s include the opening cysteine and the closing phenylalanine or tryptophan. The D gene is left open where the match is weak. Clone size is shown for a subset of rows, as once, few, many or a class of expanded clone.

-	-	TRBJ1-1	TRBV5-1	CASSLGPYTEAFF	TGCGCCAGCAGCTTGGGTCCCTACACTGAAGCTTTCTTT
-	-	TRBJ1-4	TRBV3-1/TRBV3-2	CASSHLLRGDEKLFF	TGTGCCAGCAGCCACCTCCTCCGGGGGGATGAAAAACTGTTTTTT
-	TRBD1	TRBJ1-5	TRBV12-5	CASGTGQGANGNQPQHF	TGTGCTAGTGGCACGGGACAGGGGGCGAATGGCAATCAGCCCCAGCATTTT
-	TRBD1	TRBJ1-2	TRBV10-2	CASNPGQGPYGYTF	TGCGCCAGCAACCCGGGACAGGGTCCCTATGGCTACACCTTC
-	TRBD1	TRBJ1-2	TRBV7-2	CASSSHTTGRIAGYTF	TGTGCCAGCAGCTCACATACGACAGGGAGGATCGCTGGCTACACCTTC
-	-	TRBJ1-2	TRBV5-6	CASSLYGQGSYGYTF	TGTGCCAGCAGCTTGTATGGGCAGGGTTCCTATGGCTACACCTTC
-	-	TRBJ1-5	TRBV6-1	CASSGGGPGRNQPQHF	TGTGCCAGCAGTGGGGGGGGCCCGGGGCGCAATCAGCCCCAGCATTTT
-	TRBD1	TRBJ1-1	TRBV19	CASRWGQGFTEAFF	TGTGCCAGTAGATGGGGACAGGGTTTCACTGAAGCTTTCTTT
-	-	TRBJ1-2	TRBV9	CASSPGDPNYGYTF	TGTGCCAGCAGCCCAGGGGATCCTAACTATGGCTACACCTTC
-	-	TRBJ1-4	TRBV11-2	CASSLGTGGTQIELFF	TGTGCCAGCAGCTTAGGTACAGGAGGGACTCAAATAGAACTGTTTTTT
-	TRBD1	TRBJ2-1	TRBV5-1	CASSFEGANNEQFF	TGCGCCAGCAGCTTCGAGGGGGCTAACAATGAGCAGTTCTTC
-	-	TRBJ2-3	TRBV3-1/TRBV3-2	CASSQDIGGGPSTDTQYF	TGTGCCAGCAGCCAAGATATAGGGGGGGGGCCTAGCACAGATACGCAGTATTTT
-	-	TRBJ2-1	TRBV7-8	CASSLPLASYNEQFF	TGTGCCAGCAGCTTACCTTTAGCCTCGTACAATGAGCAGTTCTTC
-	-	TRBJ2-7	TRBV4-3	CASSQDTPGLPLSYEQYF	TGCGCCAGCAGCCAAGATACGCCGGGACTTCCTCTCTCCTACGAGCAGTACTTC
-	TRBD2	TRBJ2-7	TRBV11-2	CASSLVGPGGSYEQYF	TGTGCCAGCAGCTTAGTAGGACCGGGGGGCTCCTACGAGCAGTACTTC
-	-	TRBJ1-2	TRBV27	CASGQGIGYTF	TGTGCCAGCGGTCAGGGGATTGGCTACACCTTC
-	TRBD1	TRBJ2-3	TRBV9	CASSAGTAPSTDTQYF	TGTGCCAGCAGCGCCGGGACAGCCCCTAGCACAGATACGCAGTATTTT
-	-	TRBJ1-1	TRBV6-2/TRBV6-3	CASSYSRLNTEAFF	TGTGCCAGCAGTTACTCGCGTTTGAACACTGAAGCTTTCTTT
-	TRBD2	TRBJ2-5	TRBV5-8	CASSLAGAGGNQETQYF	TGTGCCAGCAGCTTGGCCGGGGCGGGGGGGAACCAAGAGACCCAGTACTTC
-	TRBD1	TRBJ1-2	TRBV19	CASIPTGDNYGYTF	TGTGCCAGTATCCCGACAGGGGATAACTATGGCTACACCTTC
-	-	TRBJ2-3	TRBV9	CASSVAVTDTQYF	TGTGCCAGCAGCGTAGCAGTCACAGATACGCAGTATTTT
few	-	TRBJ1-1	TRBV10-3	CAISEASFREDTEAFF	TGTGCCATCAGTGAAGCGAGTTTCCGCGAGGACACTGAAGCTTTCTTT